The clone carrying this T cell receptor beta chain turned up a few times. The target antigen is unknown. The source of the sample is a study of T cell repertoires in cytomegalovirus infection. As for the study in general: Public TCR beta signatures indicated both CMV infection and matching HLA type.

TCRdb passed the reads through MiXCR, listing each CDR3 protein once. The sample has nearly 700,000 distinct CDR3 sequences, 33% seen once. There are 18 residues in the CDR3. The V gene end was trimmed by 8 bases and the J gene end by 4 bases; junction bases not matched to a gene: 19. Germline V gene lookup returns CDR1 MGHRA and CDR2 YSYEKL. Whole-study results and caveats: HLA-C-restricted TCR beta clonotypes specific for CMV led the ex vivo response.

The chain employs TRBV4-1 and TRBJ2-1; TRBD2 matches 8 bases. This receptor was obtained from a human donor in good health (CMV status not recorded). Some clones in this sample may be carry-over from other donors' samples. The sequenced sample was cultured PBMCs, obtained from culture after CMV antigen stimulation. The CDR3: CASGKNVLELAEYNEQFF. The CDR3 nucleotides are TGCGCCAGCGGCAAGAACGTGCTAGAACTAGCGGAATACAATGAGCAGTTCTTC.